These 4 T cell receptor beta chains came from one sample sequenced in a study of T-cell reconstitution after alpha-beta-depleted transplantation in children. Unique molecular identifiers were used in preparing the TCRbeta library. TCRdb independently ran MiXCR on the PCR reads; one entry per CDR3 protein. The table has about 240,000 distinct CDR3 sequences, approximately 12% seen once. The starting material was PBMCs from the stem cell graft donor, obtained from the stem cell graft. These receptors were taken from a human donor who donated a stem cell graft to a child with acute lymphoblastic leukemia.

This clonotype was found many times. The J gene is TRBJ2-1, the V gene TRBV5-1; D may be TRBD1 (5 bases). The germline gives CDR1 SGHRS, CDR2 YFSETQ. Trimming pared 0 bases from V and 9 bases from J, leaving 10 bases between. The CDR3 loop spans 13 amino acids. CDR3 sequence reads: CASSLGQLGEQFF. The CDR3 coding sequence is TGCGCCAGCAGCTTGGGACAGCTAGGTGAGCAGTTCTTC.

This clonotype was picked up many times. CDR3 region: CASRLQGSTGELFF. CDR3 in DNA: TGTGCCAGCAGACTACAGGGGAGCACCGGGGAGCTGTTTTTT. V gene TRBV12-3 or TRBV12-4 combines with J gene TRBJ2-2, with 7 bases that match TRBD1. The CDR3 is 14 amino acids. With 6 bases clipped from V and 4 bases from J, the junction kept 5 bases outside the gene matches.

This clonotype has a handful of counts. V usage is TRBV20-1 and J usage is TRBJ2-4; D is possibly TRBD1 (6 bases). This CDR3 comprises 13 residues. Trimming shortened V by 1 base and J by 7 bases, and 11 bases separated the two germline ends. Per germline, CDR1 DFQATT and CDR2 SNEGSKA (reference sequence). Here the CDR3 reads CSARAPQGNIQYF. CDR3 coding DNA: TGCAGTGCTAGAGCGCCGCAGGGGAACATTCAGTACTTC.

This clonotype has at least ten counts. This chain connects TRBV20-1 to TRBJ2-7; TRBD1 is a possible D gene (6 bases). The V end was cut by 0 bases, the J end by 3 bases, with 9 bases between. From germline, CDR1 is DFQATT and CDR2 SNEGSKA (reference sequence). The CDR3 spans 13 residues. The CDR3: CSARDVQGYEQYF. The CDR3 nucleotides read TGCAGTGCTAGAGATGTACAGGGCTACGAGCAGTACTTC.